This is a list of T cell receptor beta chains from one sample in a study of T cell responses to AZD1222 COVID-19 vaccine. Some clones are missing from TCRdb's copy, which holds only in-frame ones; the method was immunoSEQ multiplex PCR. The sample has 90,000 or so clones, 89% seen once; the top ten hold approximately 5.1%. The sequences come from peripheral blood, collected 28 days after the second AZD1222 dose. The source is an adult who received the AZD1222 COVID-19 vaccine. The CDR3 runs from the conserved cysteine through the conserved F or W. A D gene is named only where the DNA matches it firmly. Clone size is not always given. Where it is, it says once, few, many or a class for expanded clones.

d_gene: TRBD1; j_gene: TRBJ1-2; abundance: -; v_gene: TRBV19; CDR3nt: TGTGCCAGTAGTATGACAGGGGGTACCTATGGCTACACCTTC; CDR3aa: CASSMTGGTYGYTF
d_gene: -; j_gene: TRBJ1-6; abundance: -; v_gene: TRBV30; CDR3nt: TGTGCCTGGAGTCAAGGGAACTATAATTCACCCCTCCACTTT; CDR3aa: CAWSQGNYNSPLHF
d_gene: TRBD1; j_gene: TRBJ2-7; abundance: -; v_gene: TRBV29-1; CDR3nt: TGCAGCGTTAACAGGGGGCGCGAGCAGTACTTC; CDR3aa: CSVNRGREQYF
d_gene: -; j_gene: TRBJ1-4; abundance: -; v_gene: TRBV14; CDR3nt: TGTGCCAGCAGCCAAGTGTCAGGGGAGGAAAAACTGTTTTTT; CDR3aa: CASSQVSGEEKLFF
d_gene: -; j_gene: TRBJ2-7; abundance: -; v_gene: TRBV27; CDR3nt: TGTGCCAGCAGTTTAGGACGGTTTGGAGGGTCCTACGAGCAGTACTTC; CDR3aa: CASSLGRFGGSYEQYF
d_gene: -; j_gene: TRBJ1-3; abundance: -; v_gene: TRBV4-1; CDR3nt: TGCGCCAGCAGCCACTTCCCCTGGCTGAACGGAGGAAACACCATATATTTT; CDR3aa: CASSHFPWLNGGNTIYF
d_gene: TRBD2; j_gene: TRBJ2-2; abundance: -; v_gene: TRBV4-1; CDR3nt: TGCGCCAGCAGGGAGGAGCTAGCGGGGGGTGACACCGGGGAGCTGTTTTTT; CDR3aa: CASREELAGGDTGELFF
d_gene: TRBD1; j_gene: TRBJ2-7; abundance: once; v_gene: TRBV4-1; CDR3nt: TGCGCCAGCAGCCAAGAATCGACGAGGCAGGGGGTGTACGAGCAGTACTTC; CDR3aa: CASSQESTRQGVYEQYF
d_gene: -; j_gene: TRBJ1-1; abundance: -; v_gene: TRBV14; CDR3nt: TGTGCCAGCAGCCCCTACGGCAACACTGAAGCTTTCTTT; CDR3aa: CASSPYGNTEAFF
d_gene: -; j_gene: TRBJ1-1; abundance: -; v_gene: TRBV30; CDR3nt: TGTGCCTGGAGTGATAGGGTGAACACTGAAGCTTTCTTT; CDR3aa: CAWSDRVNTEAFF
d_gene: -; j_gene: TRBJ2-1; abundance: -; v_gene: TRBV3-1/TRBV3-2; CDR3nt: TGTGCCAGCAGCCAAGGCTTTTGGAATGAGCAGTTCTTC; CDR3aa: CASSQGFWNEQFF
d_gene: -; j_gene: TRBJ1-1; abundance: once; v_gene: TRBV7-8; CDR3nt: TGTGCCAGCAGCCTGCCGGCTGAAGCTTTCTTT; CDR3aa: CASSLPAEAFF
d_gene: TRBD1; j_gene: TRBJ2-7; abundance: -; v_gene: TRBV14; CDR3nt: TGTGCCAGCAGCCAAGTCGGGACAGGGGGCTACGAGCAGTACTTC; CDR3aa: CASSQVGTGGYEQYF
d_gene: -; j_gene: TRBJ2-7; abundance: -; v_gene: TRBV28; CDR3nt: TGTGCCAGCACACAGGGACCTATTTACGAGCAGTACTTC; CDR3aa: CASTQGPIYEQYF
d_gene: -; j_gene: TRBJ1-3; abundance: -; v_gene: TRBV11-3; CDR3nt: TGTGCCAGCAGCTTAATGACCAGGGACTCTGGAAACACCATATATTTT; CDR3aa: CASSLMTRDSGNTIYF
d_gene: TRBD1; j_gene: TRBJ1-1; abundance: -; v_gene: TRBV6-6; CDR3nt: TGTGCCAGCTGGCGGGACAGGGGGAAGAACACTGAAGCTTTCTTT; CDR3aa: CASWRDRGKNTEAFF
d_gene: -; j_gene: TRBJ1-1; abundance: -; v_gene: TRBV29-1; CDR3nt: TGCAGCGCCTCCAAGACCGGGGGCACTGAAGCTTTCTTT; CDR3aa: CSASKTGGTEAFF
d_gene: TRBD2; j_gene: TRBJ2-3; abundance: -; v_gene: TRBV7-3; CDR3nt: TGTGCCAGCAGCAGCCAGCGGGGGGGAACAGATACGCAGTATTTT; CDR3aa: CASSSQRGGTDTQYF
d_gene: -; j_gene: TRBJ1-6; abundance: -; v_gene: TRBV21-1; CDR3nt: TGTGCCAGCAGCTACCGGGACAGGGAGGAGGATTCACCCCTCCACTTT; CDR3aa: CASSYRDREEDSPLHF
d_gene: -; j_gene: TRBJ1-1; abundance: -; v_gene: TRBV6-5; CDR3nt: TGTGCCAGCAGACCCCCAGGGACTGAAGCTTTCTTT; CDR3aa: CASRPPGTEAFF
d_gene: TRBD1; j_gene: TRBJ1-2; abundance: -; v_gene: TRBV7-3; CDR3nt: TGTGCCAGCAGCTCCGGACAGGGGGCAAGTGGCTACACCTTC; CDR3aa: CASSSGQGASGYTF
d_gene: -; j_gene: TRBJ1-2; abundance: -; v_gene: TRBV7-2; CDR3nt: TGTGCCAGCAGCCTGACGGGCCCTGCGAGCCGTGGCTACACCTTC; CDR3aa: CASSLTGPASRGYTF
d_gene: -; j_gene: TRBJ1-2; abundance: -; v_gene: TRBV18; CDR3nt: TGTGCCAGCTCACCGTTACAAAAGCTTGACTATGGCTACACCTTC; CDR3aa: CASSPLQKLDYGYTF
d_gene: -; j_gene: TRBJ2-7; abundance: -; v_gene: TRBV3-1/TRBV3-2; CDR3nt: TGTGCCAGCAGCGCCCACGGCGTCTACGAGCAGTACTTC; CDR3aa: CASSAHGVYEQYF